This TCR beta chain was identified in a study of cytomegalovirus exposure and HLA in healthy donors. Overall study: The 90 to 150 validation repertoires used the same platform as the approximately 620 first-cohort repertoires (as reported by a later analysis).

Notes on this clone: Its antigen remains unidentified.

Findings of the study overall: Most sequenced TCRs were rare (though some public TCRs occurred in many donors). The study listed around 150 cytomegalovirus-associated TCR beta chains. Reports indicated that the classifier achieved high specificity and sensitivity in diagnosing cytomegalovirus status.

The data were produced by immunoSEQ multiplex PCR, yet TCRdb's version contains in-frame clones alone and is incomplete. The data hold 90,000 to 110,000 clones, with around 86% observed a single time. CDR3 length: 13 amino acids. V lost 0 bases and J lost 8; bases outside the gene matches: 3. The V gene's germline CDR1 is SGHNT and CDR2 YYREEE (reference sequence). This TCR was sampled from a young woman in good health and CMV-seropositive. The sample taken for sequencing was PBMCs. This chain uses TRBV5-4 with TRBJ1-2; 8 positions match TRBD1. As DNA, the CDR3 is TGTGCCAGCAGCTTGGCAGGGGGCAGCGGCTACACCTTC. This gives the protein CASSLAGGSGYTF.